The next 5 T cell receptor beta chains were all read from a single sample in a study of shared clonotypes between healthy human individuals. Sequencing was performed with immunoSEQ multiplex PCR; in TCRdb, only in-frame clones are kept and a portion is missing. The table lists about a million clones, more than 65% of them singletons. Sequenced: memory CD4+ T cells sorted from blood. Described subset: CD45RA-negative fraction. The receptor source for this set is a man aged 18-30 years in good health.

The chain links TRBV2 to TRBJ1-5; TRBD1 matches at 9 bases. The germline gives CDR1 SNHLY, CDR2 FYNNEI. This CDR3 region has 15 residues. V lost 4 bases to trimming and J lost 4 bases; unmatched junction nucleotides: 5. The CDR3 bases are TGTGCCAGCAGTGGGGGACAGGGACCGAATCAGCCCCAGCATTTT. Translating it yields CASSGGQGPNQPQHF.

This chain connects TRBV4-3 to TRBJ2-5, with 8 nucleotides matching TRBD1. The CDR3 sequence is 15 residues long. V lost 3 bases to trimming and J lost 1 base; unmatched junction nucleotides: 4. Germline V lookup: CDR1 LGHNA, CDR2 YSLEER. The CDR3 here is CASSHFTGGQETQYF. CDR3 in DNA: TGCGCCAGCAGCCATTTCACAGGGGGCCAAGAGACCCAGTACTTC.

This clone was detected only once. Additional DNA sequences in this sample encode the identical CDR3. The chain has TRBV11-3 and TRBJ2-1, with 8 bases fitting TRBD2. CDR3 size: 14 residues. The V and J ends lost 3 bases and 6 bases, in that order; junction bases with no gene match: 4. Germline assignment: CDR1 SGHNT and CDR2 YENEEA. The CDR3 sequence: CASSLGLVGNEQFF. DNA of the CDR3: TGTGCCAGCAGCTTGGGACTAGTTGGCAATGAGCAGTTCTTC.

Of note for this clone: Additional DNA sequences in this sample encode the identical CDR3. This rearrangement joins TRBV9 to TRBJ2-3, with D perhaps TRBD1 or TRBD2 (7 bases each). CDR3 length: 15 residues. V lost 1 base and J 4 bases, leaving 13 bases between the germline ends. Per the germline V gene, CDR1 is SGDLS and CDR2 is YYNGEE. This CDR3 is CASSVRGDSSDTQYF. The CDR3 nucleotides are TGTGCCAGCAGCGTACGGGGGGACAGCTCAGATACGCAGTATTTT.

This clone was seen only a few times. CDR3: CASSPDGFYGYTF. CDR3 bases: TGTGCCAGCAGCCCAGACGGATTCTATGGCTACACCTTC. This chain links TRBV5-4 with TRBJ1-2; D not certain. CDR1 and CDR2 from the germline V gene are SGHNT and YYREEE (reference sequence). Trimming removed 4 bases from V and 4 bases from J, with 11 bases in between. The CDR3 is made up of 13 amino acids. Full variable domain (remainder filled in from reference TRBV5-4 and TRBJ1-2): ETGVTQSPTHLIKTRGQQVTLRCSSQSGHNTVSWYQQALGQGPQFIFQYYREEENGRGNFPPRFSGLQFPNYSSELNVNALELDDSALYLCASSPDGFYGYTFGSGTRLTVV.